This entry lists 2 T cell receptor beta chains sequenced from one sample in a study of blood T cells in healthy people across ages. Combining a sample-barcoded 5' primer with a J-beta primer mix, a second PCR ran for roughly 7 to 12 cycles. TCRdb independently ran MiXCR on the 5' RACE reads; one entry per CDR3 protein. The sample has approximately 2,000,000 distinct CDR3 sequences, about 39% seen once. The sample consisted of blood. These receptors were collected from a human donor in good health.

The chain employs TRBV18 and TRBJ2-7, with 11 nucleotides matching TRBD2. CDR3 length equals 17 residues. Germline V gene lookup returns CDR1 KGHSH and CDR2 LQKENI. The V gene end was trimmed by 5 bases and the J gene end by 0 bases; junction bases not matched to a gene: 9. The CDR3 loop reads CASSKLLTSGDSYEQYF. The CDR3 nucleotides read TGTGCCAGCTCAAAGCTATTGACTAGCGGGGACTCCTACGAGCAGTACTTC.

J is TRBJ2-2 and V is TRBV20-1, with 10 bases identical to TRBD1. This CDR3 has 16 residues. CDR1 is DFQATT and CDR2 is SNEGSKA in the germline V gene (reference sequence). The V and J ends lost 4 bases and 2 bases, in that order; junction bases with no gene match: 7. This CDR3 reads CSATGQGESNTGELFF. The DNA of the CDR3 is TGCAGTGCTACAGGACAGGGGGAGTCAAACACCGGGGAGCTGTTTTTT.